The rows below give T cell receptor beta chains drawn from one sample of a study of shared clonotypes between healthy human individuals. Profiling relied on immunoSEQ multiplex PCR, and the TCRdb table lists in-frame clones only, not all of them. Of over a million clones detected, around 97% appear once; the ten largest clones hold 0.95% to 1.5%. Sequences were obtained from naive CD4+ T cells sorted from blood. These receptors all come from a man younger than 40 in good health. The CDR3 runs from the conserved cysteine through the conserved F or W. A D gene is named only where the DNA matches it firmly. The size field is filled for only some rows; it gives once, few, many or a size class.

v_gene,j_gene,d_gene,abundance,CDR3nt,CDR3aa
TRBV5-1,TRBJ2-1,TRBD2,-,TGCGCCAGCAGCTTGGGAACTAGCGGAAACAATGAGCAGTTCTTC,CASSLGTSGNNEQFF
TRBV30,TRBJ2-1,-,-,TGTGCCTGTCGCCTTCTGGCCATGGGGCAGTTCTTC,CACRLLAMGQFF
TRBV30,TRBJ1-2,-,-,TGTGCCTGGAGTCGTATTCTCTCAGGCTATGGCTACACCTTC,CAWSRILSGYGYTF
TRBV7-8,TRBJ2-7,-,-,TGTGCCAGCAGCTTAGATGGTTCTCCAGTGGGCTACGAGCAGTACTTC,CASSLDGSPVGYEQYF
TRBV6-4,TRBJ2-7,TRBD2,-,TGTGCCAGCCTAGATCGTCGACTAGCGGGGATCATCTACAGGGAAGAGCAGTACTTC,CASLDRRLAGIIYREEQYF
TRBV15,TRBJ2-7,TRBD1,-,TGTGCCACCAGCAGAGATATCCCTCCGGACAGGGCCCTTGACGAGCAGTACTTC,CATSRDIPPDRALDEQYF
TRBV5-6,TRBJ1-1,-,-,TGTGCCAGCAGCTTGATTACGGGGTACGCTGAAGCTTTCTTT,CASSLITGYAEAFF
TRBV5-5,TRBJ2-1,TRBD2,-,TGTGCCAGCAGCGGAAGACTACTAGCGGGAGGGATGTGGAATGAGCAGTTCTTC,CASSGRLLAGGMWNEQFF
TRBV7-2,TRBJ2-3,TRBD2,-,TGTGCCAGCAGCTTACTAGCGGGAGAGCAGTATTTT,CASSLLAGEQYF
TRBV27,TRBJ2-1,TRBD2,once,TGTGCCAGCAGTTTGCGAGACAGGGGACTAGCGGGCCTCAATGAGCAGTTCTTC,CASSLRDRGLAGLNEQFF
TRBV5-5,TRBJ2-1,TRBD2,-,TGTGCCAGCAGCTTGGACGCTAGCGGGATTGTCAATGAGCAGTTCTTC,CASSLDASGIVNEQFF
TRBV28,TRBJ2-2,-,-,TGTGCCAGCAGTTTGTTTAGGGCTAACACCGGGGAGCTGTTTTTT,CASSLFRANTGELFF
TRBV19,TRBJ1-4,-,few,TGTGCCAGTACGAACAGAGCAACTAATGAAAAACTGTTTTTT,CASTNRATNEKLFF
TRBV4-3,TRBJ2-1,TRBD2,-,TGCGCCAGCAGCAAGCCCTCCACTAGCGGGAGTACGTCCTACAATGAGCAGTTCTTC,CASSKPSTSGSTSYNEQFF
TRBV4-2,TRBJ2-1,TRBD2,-,TGTGCCAGCAGCCCCAGGACTAGCGGTCACAATGAGCAGTTCTTC,CASSPRTSGHNEQFF
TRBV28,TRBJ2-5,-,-,TGTGCCAGCAGTCCCATCCAGGGGCAGGGAGGGACCCAGTACTTC,CASSPIQGQGGTQYF
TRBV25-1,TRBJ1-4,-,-,TGTGCCAGCAGTGCCCCAGTGGTCCCTGGTGAAAAACTGTTTTTT,CASSAPVVPGEKLFF
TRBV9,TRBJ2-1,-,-,TGTGCCAGCAGCGTAGCCCCGCTCAATGAGCAGTTCTTC,CASSVAPLNEQFF
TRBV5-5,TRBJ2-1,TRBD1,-,TGTGCCAGCAGCCCTCGGACAGGCAATGAGCAGTTCTTC,CASSPRTGNEQFF
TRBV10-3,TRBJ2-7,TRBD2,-,TGTGCCATCACCCCTAGCGGGACCTCCTACGAGCAGTACTTC,CAITPSGTSYEQYF
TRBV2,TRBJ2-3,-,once,TGTGCCAGCAGCCCATACAGGGCTACGCAGTATTTT,CASSPYRATQYF
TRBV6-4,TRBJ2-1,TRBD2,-,TGTGCCAGCAGCAGACTAGCGGGGGGGGATTTTCGGCAGTTCTTC,CASSRLAGGDFRQFF
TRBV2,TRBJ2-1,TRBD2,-,TGTGCCAGCAGTGAAGCCCGGACTAGCGGGAATGAGCAGTTCTTC,CASSEARTSGNEQFF
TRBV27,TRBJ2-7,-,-,TGTGCCAGCGTCTCTTTGGGGAGGGGGCAGGGAGCCTACGAGCAGTACTTC,CASVSLGRGQGAYEQYF